This TCR beta chain derives from a study of T-cell reconstitution after alpha-beta-depleted transplantation in children. Study-wide findings and caveats: T-cell numbers and diversity one year post-transplant derived largely from freshly generated T cells. Some patients' high day-60 TCRbeta diversity was traced to surviving recipient T cells and thymic progenitors. Two months or so post-transplant, alpha-beta T cells reportedly derived from several hundred expanded graft clones.

It was with unique molecular identifiers that the TCRbeta library was prepared. TCRdb called the PCR reads again in MiXCR, with one record for every CDR3 protein. Of 800,000 to 1,000,000 distinct CDR3 sequences listed, about 30% were seen once; the top ten hold about 28%. V was clipped by 6 bases and J by 0 bases, with 9 bases between them. CDR3 length equals 13 residues. Germline V CDR1 and CDR2: DFQATT, SNEGSKA (reference sequence). Worth noting for this clonotype: The target antigen is unknown.

The sample here was PBMCs, mostly from graft donor cells, taken 360 days after TCRalphabeta/CD19-depleted stem cell transplant. The receptor was isolated from a boy in the first two years of life who had a stem cell transplant for SCID, so the T cells may come from the graft donor. The chain combines TRBV20-1 with TRBJ1-3; no reliable D call. As DNA, the CDR3 is TGCAGTGCCCTCGGATACTCTGGAAACACCATATATTTT. It translates to CSALGYSGNTIYF.